Listed here are 2 T cell receptor beta chains from one sample, sequenced in a study of glioma-infiltrating T cells. Amplification of TCR alpha and beta CDR3 regions from RNA used iRepertoire nested multiplex PCR. TCRdb reprocessed the multiplex PCR reads with MiXCR, giving one entry per CDR3 protein. The data contain 150,000 to 200,000 distinct CDR3 sequences, roughly 32% of them seen just once; the ten biggest clones take up roughly a fifth. The sequencing sample was made of glioma tissue, nonneoplastic brain tissue, or PBMCs (not recorded which). These TCRs come from a human donor with low-grade glioma or glioblastoma, undergoing nonglioma brain surgery, or in good health (not recorded which).

Comments on this clonotype: Because the CDR3 is missing its conserved closing phenylalanine or tryptophan, this is likely a read error. The V and J genes are TRBV18 and TRBJ2-7, with 9 bases identical to TRBD2. V was pared by 5 bases and J by 0 bases, with 8 bases of the junction left unmatched. Germline V CDR1 and CDR2: KGHSH, LQKENI. The CDR3 loop spans 16 amino acids. The DNA for the CDR3 is TGTGCCAGCTCAACTCCTAGCGGGACGACCTCCTACGAGCAGTACCTC. Translation: CASSTPSGTTSYEQYL.

On this clonotype itself: A junction end diverges from the germline sequence, so it may reflect a read error. The chain combines TRBV6-5 with TRBJ2-3; D not certain. CDR1 and CDR2 (germline): MNHEY, SVGAGI. The CDR3 extends over 13 amino acids. DNA of the CDR3: TGTGCCAGCAGTTACTTCCAGGAAGATACGCAGGATTTT. Protein sequence: CASSYFQEDTQDF.